These 19 T cell receptor beta chains came from one sample sequenced in a study of beta chain features in type 1 diabetes. Expressed TCRB transcripts were sequenced, since all the RNA that had been isolated was reverse transcribed. The method was immunoSEQ multiplex PCR; TCRdb's version includes in-frame clones alone and lacks a portion of them. Of roughly 170,000 clones listed, about 13% were seen once; the top ten hold 0.62%. The source material was central memory CD4+ T cells from blood. These receptor sequences come from a woman between 18 and 29 years old in good health.

The J gene is TRBJ2-1, the V gene TRBV5-6; 8 positions agree with TRBD2. The CDR3 has 13 amino acids. Germline assignment: CDR1 SGHDT and CDR2 YYEEEE. The junction had 9 bases not matched to a gene; V was cut back by 0 bases and J by 16 bases. CDR3 in DNA: TGTGCCAGCAGCTTGGCCCCCAGCGGGAGTATTTTCTTC. This codes for CASSLAPSGSIFF.

This clone was seen only a few times. This chain connects TRBV28 to TRBJ2-5; 7 nucleotides line up with TRBD2. The CDR3 consists of 13 residues. Germline V gene lookup returns CDR1 MDHEN and CDR2 SYDVKM. The trim removed 3 bases at V and 7 bases at J, leaving 5 bases unmatched. CDR3 nucleotides: TGTGCCAGCAGTTTCTTCCAGCGGGGGACCCAGTACTTC. Its protein is CASSFFQRGTQYF. Based on the CDR3 plus reference TRBV28 and TRBJ2-5, the full variable domain is DVKVTQSSRYLVKRTGEKVFLECVQDMDHENMFWYRQDPGLGLRLIYFSYDVKMKEKGDIPEGYSVSREKKERFSLILESASTNQTSMYLCASSFFQRGTQYFGPGTRLLVL.

V usage is TRBV5-1 and J usage is TRBJ2-1; D is ambiguous. Trimming took 0 bases from V and 7 from J, leaving 17 bases between them. Germline V gene data show CDR1 as SGHRS and CDR2 as YFSETQ. The CDR3 runs to 16 residues. CDR3 amino acids: CASSLEFQRQINEQFF. CDR3 nucleotides: TGCGCCAGCAGCTTGGAATTCCAGCGCCAAATAAATGAGCAGTTCTTC.

The rearrangement joins TRBV5-1 to TRBJ2-1; 9 bases align to TRBD1. The germline V gene has CDR1 SGHRS and CDR2 YFSETQ. The CDR3 is made up of 15 amino acids. The ends lost 5 bases at V and 8 bases at J; junction bases unmatched: 11. The CDR3 sequence: CASSNPGQGKDEQFF. CDR3 DNA: TGCGCCAGCAGTAATCCGGGACAGGGAAAGGATGAGCAGTTCTTC.

This clone was observed a handful of times. The rearrangement joins TRBV30 to TRBJ1-4; D is undetermined. The CDR3 covers 12 residues. Germline lookup yields CDR1 GTSNPN and CDR2 SVGIG (reference sequence). The V and J ends lost 2 bases and 5 bases respectively, with 6 bases between them. The CDR3 bases are TGTGCCTGGAGTCCGGGGAATGAAAAACTGTTTTTT. Its protein product is CAWSPGNEKLFF.

This clone came up a few times. This chain joins TRBV19 and TRBJ2-1; tentative D call: TRBD2 (6 bases). The ends were cut back, 1 base at V and 6 bases at J, with 13 bases in the middle. The CDR3 consists of 15 residues. CDR1 and CDR2 (germline): LNHDA, SQIVND (reference sequence). CDR3 nucleotide sequence: TGTGCCAGTAGTATAGGGTCGGGAGCCCGCAATGAGCAGTTCTTC. It encodes CASSIGSGARNEQFF.

This clone was seen a handful of times. This chain connects TRBV5-1 to TRBJ1-1; D is unresolved. The CDR3 is 14 residues long. CDR1 and CDR2 from the germline V gene are SGHRS and YFSETQ. V lost 0 bases and J lost 0, with 6 bases in between. The CDR3 is CASSLDRLNTEAFF. CDR3 in DNA: TGCGCCAGCAGCTTGGACAGACTGAACACTGAAGCTTTCTTT.

A few counts support this clone. This chain uses TRBV5-4 with TRBJ2-1; tentative D call: TRBD1 (6 bases). The CDR3 sequence is 12 residues long. Trimming left V 5 bases short and J 6 bases short, with 9 bases between. Looked up from germline, CDR1 is SGHNT and CDR2 is YYREEE (reference sequence). The CDR3 nucleotides read TGTGCCAGCAGTAGGGACACCAATGAGCAGTTCTTC. This codes for CASSRDTNEQFF.

The chain joins TRBV30 to TRBJ1-1; D perhaps matches TRBD1 (5 bases). From germline, CDR1 is GTSNPN and CDR2 SVGIG (reference sequence). The length of the CDR3 is 14 residues. The ends were cut back, 2 bases at V and 1 base at J, with 11 bases in the middle. CDR3 sequence (DNA): TGTGCCTGGAGTAAATATACAGGGAACACTGAAGCTTTCTTT. Residues: CAWSKYTGNTEAFF.

There are a few counts of this clone. The V call is TRBV5-1, the J call TRBJ2-1; D is perhaps TRBD2 (6 bases). V was trimmed by 0 bases and J by 8 bases, leaving 12 bases between them. The CDR3 spans 14 residues. Germline V gene sequence: CDR1 SGHRS, CDR2 YFSETQ. CDR3 nucleotide sequence: TGCGCCAGCAGCTTGGGACTTACTAGCTATGAGCAGTTCTTC. Encoded protein: CASSLGLTSYEQFF.

This clone has a handful of counts. The rearrangement joins TRBV4-3 to TRBJ1-4; D ambiguous. CDR1 is LGHNA, CDR2 YSLEER, per germline. V was pared by 0 bases and J by 0 bases, with 8 bases between. The CDR3 runs 16 residues. The CDR3 here is CASSQDTGATNEKLFF. CDR3 DNA: TGCGCCAGCAGCCAAGATACCGGGGCAACTAATGAAAAACTGTTTTTT.

This clone was observed a handful of times. The rearrangement uses TRBV28 and TRBJ2-7; D is undetermined. V was clipped by 8 bases and J by 1 base, with 18 bases between them. CDR3 length: 15 residues. CDR1 is MDHEN and CDR2 is SYDVKM in the germline V gene. CDR3 DNA sequence: TGTGCCAGCGTTATGGAGCTAGGTGGATCCTACGAGCAGTACTTC. Amino acid sequence: CASVMELGGSYEQYF.

The chain employs TRBV5-4 and TRBJ2-1; tentatively, D is TRBD2 (5 bases). CDR3 length equals 14 residues. Germline CDR1 reads SGHNT; CDR2 reads YYREEE (reference sequence). V was clipped by 4 bases and J by 4 bases, with 12 bases between them. The CDR3 loop reads CASSGERAYNEQFF. The DNA for the CDR3 is TGTGCCAGCAGCGGGGAGAGGGCTTACAATGAGCAGTTCTTC.

The V gene is TRBV10-1, the J gene TRBJ2-1, with TRBD1 matching 12 bases. This CDR3 has 14 amino acids. CDR1 is WNHNN and CDR2 is SYGVQD in the germline V gene (reference sequence). J gave up 9 bases and V 6 bases, and 6 bases lay outside the gene matches. The CDR3, as DNA: TGCGCCAGCAGACCGGGGACAGGGGGCAGTGAGCAGTTCTTC. Amino acid sequence: CASRPGTGGSEQFF.

V gene TRBV28 combines with J gene TRBJ2-7; D is unclear. The V and J ends lost 1 base and 5 bases respectively, with 3 bases between them. The CDR3 runs to 11 residues. Per germline, CDR1 MDHEN and CDR2 SYDVKM. The CDR3 sequence: CASSLYNEQYF. The CDR3 nucleotides are TGTGCCAGCAGTTTATACAACGAGCAGTACTTC.

V and J are TRBV11-1 and TRBJ1-2; 9 bases agree with TRBD1. From germline, CDR1 is SGHAT and CDR2 FQDESV (reference sequence). There are 15 residues in the CDR3. V lost 5 bases to trimming and J lost 7 bases; unmatched junction nucleotides: 11. The CDR3 DNA is TGTGCCAGCAGCCGCACGGACAGGGGAATTTTTGGCTACACCTTC. As protein: CASSRTDRGIFGYTF.

The CDR3 region is CSVANDRGFYNEQFF. In DNA, the CDR3 is TGCAGCGTTGCGAATGACAGGGGATTCTACAATGAGCAGTTCTTC. The rearrangement joins TRBV29-1 to TRBJ2-1; 8 nucleotides agree with TRBD1. The junction had 8 bases not matched to a gene; V was cut back by 4 bases and J by 3 bases. CDR1 and CDR2 from the germline V gene are SQVTM and ANQGSEA. There are 15 residues in the CDR3.

V gene TRBV4-1 combines with J gene TRBJ1-2; 8 nucleotides match TRBD1. Losses at the gene ends were 5 bases for V and 4 bases for J; bases not matched to a gene: 9. CDR1 MGHRA and CDR2 YSYEKL come from the germline V gene. The CDR3 loop spans 15 amino acids. Here the CDR3 reads CASSTRTGPPYGYTF. The CDR3 nucleotides are TGCGCCAGCAGCACCCGGACAGGGCCACCCTATGGCTACACCTTC.

V usage is TRBV27 and J usage is TRBJ1-5; 7 bases agree with TRBD1. V trimming: 5 bases; J trimming: 11 bases; junction bases outside the gene matches: 12. The CDR3 spans 14 residues. Germline V gene lookup returns CDR1 MNHEY and CDR2 SMNVEV (reference sequence). CDR3 loop: CASSPIGPTGSQHF. The CDR3 DNA reads as TGTGCCAGCAGTCCCATCGGACCGACAGGGTCCCAGCATTTT.